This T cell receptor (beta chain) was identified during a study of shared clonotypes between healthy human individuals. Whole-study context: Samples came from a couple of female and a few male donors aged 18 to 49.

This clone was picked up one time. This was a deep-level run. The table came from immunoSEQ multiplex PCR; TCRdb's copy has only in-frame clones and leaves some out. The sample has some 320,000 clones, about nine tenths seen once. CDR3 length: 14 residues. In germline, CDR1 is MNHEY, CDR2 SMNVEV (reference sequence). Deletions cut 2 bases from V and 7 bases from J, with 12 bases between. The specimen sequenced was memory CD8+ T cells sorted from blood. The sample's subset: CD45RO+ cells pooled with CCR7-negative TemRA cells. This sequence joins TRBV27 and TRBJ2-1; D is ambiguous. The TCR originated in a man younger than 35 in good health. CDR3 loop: CASSLEASVNEQFF. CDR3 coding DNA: TGTGCCAGCAGTTTAGAGGCTAGTGTAAATGAGCAGTTCTTC.